The next 10 T cell receptor beta chains were all read from a single sample in a study of blood T cell repertoires in COVID-19. This table comes from immunoSEQ multiplex PCR, and its TCRdb copy is limited to in-frame clones, with some not included. The table includes roughly 160,000 clones, roughly 90% detected once. Sequencing was carried out using PBMCs or T cells enriched from blood (not recorded which). The receptor set was obtained from a woman between 50 and 59 years old who had recovered from COVID-19.

This clone was picked up a small number of times. The CDR3 is CASRLTGSHGYTF. DNA of the CDR3: TGTGCCAGCAGGTTGACAGGGAGTCATGGCTACACCTTC. The rearrangement joins TRBV28 to TRBJ1-2; TRBD1 matches 7 bases. The CDR3 contains 13 residues. The germline V gene encodes CDR1 MDHEN and CDR2 SYDVKM. V lost 6 bases to trimming and J lost 6 bases; unmatched junction nucleotides: 7.

This chain links TRBV3-1 (or the pseudogene TRBV3-2) with TRBJ2-5; 9 bases are shared with TRBD2. The CDR3 sequence is 18 residues long. V was pared by 4 bases and J by 5 bases, with 17 bases of the junction left unmatched. Looked up from germline, CDR1 is LGHDT and CDR2 is YNNKEL (reference sequence). The CDR3 reads CASSLRRPSGRNGETQYF. The DNA of the CDR3 is TGTGCCAGCAGCCTAAGGAGACCGAGCGGGAGGAATGGGGAGACCCAGTACTTC.

The chain joins TRBV27 to TRBJ2-7; 7 positions agree with TRBD1. J gave up 2 bases and V 5 bases, and 6 bases lay outside the gene matches. The CDR3 spans 14 residues. Germline CDR1 MNHEY, CDR2 SMNVEV (reference sequence). The CDR3 bases are TGTGCCAGCAGTCCGCCGACAGGGACCTACGAGCAGTACTTC. Residues: CASSPPTGTYEQYF.

The V gene is TRBV11-3, the J gene TRBJ1-1; possible D gene TRBD1, 5 bases. This CDR3 has 16 amino acids. Germline assignment: CDR1 SGHNT and CDR2 YENEEA. V lost 2 bases and J lost 1, with 14 bases in between. CDR3: CASSLNGWGENTEAFF. In DNA, the CDR3 is TGTGCCAGCAGCTTAAATGGTTGGGGGGAGAACACTGAAGCTTTCTTT.

The chain recombines TRBV12-2 with TRBJ1-4; TRBD1, the table's D call, was not compared with the DNA. TRBV12-2 is classified as a pseudogene. The length of the CDR3 is 18 residues. The CDR3: CASRLELSGALGNEKLFF. The CDR3, as DNA: TGTGCAAGTCGCTTAGAACTTTCTGGGGCCTTGGGGAATGAAAAACTGTTTTTT.

This chain connects TRBV3-1 (or the pseudogene TRBV3-2) to TRBJ2-7, with TRBD1 matching over 7 bases. CDR3 length equals 13 residues. The germline V gene encodes CDR1 LGHDT and CDR2 YNNKEL (reference sequence). V lost 4 bases, J lost 2 bases, and 2 bases stayed unmatched. DNA of the CDR3: TGTGCCAGCAGCCGTGACAGGGCCTACGAGCAGTACTTC. Its protein is CASSRDRAYEQYF.

There are a few counts of this clone. The chain combines TRBV19 with TRBJ2-7; 11 bases agree with TRBD2. Germline assignment: CDR1 LNHDA and CDR2 SQIVND (reference sequence). This CDR3 is 17 amino acids long. V dropped 3 bases and J dropped 3; count of bases not matched to a gene: 10. The CDR3 loop is CASSMTSGAGSRYEQYF. Written as DNA, the CDR3 is TGTGCCAGTAGTATGACTAGCGGGGCGGGGAGTCGCTACGAGCAGTACTTC.

The chain has TRBV18 and TRBJ2-7; maybe TRBD2 (5 bases). This CDR3 comprises 14 residues. With 6 bases removed from V and 0 bases from J, the gap between germline ends came to 12 bases. Per the germline V gene, CDR1 is KGHSH and CDR2 is LQKENI. CDR3: CASSYGELSYEQYF. CDR3 nucleotides: TGTGCCAGCTCCTATGGGGAGCTCTCCTACGAGCAGTACTTC. The full variable domain, rest sourced from reference TRBV18 and TRBJ2-7, is NAGVMQNPRHLVRRRGQEARLRCSPMKGHSHVYWYRQLPEEGLKFMVYLQKENIIDESGMPKERFSAEFPKEGPSILRIQQVVRGDSAAYFCASSYGELSYEQYFGPGTRLTVT.

The J gene is TRBJ1-4, the V gene TRBV12-3 or TRBV12-4, with 9 bases matching TRBD1. This CDR3 spans 13 amino acids. With 1 base clipped from V and 11 bases from J, the junction kept 2 bases outside the gene matches. CDR3 in DNA: TGTGCCAGCAGTTTAGGGACAGGGGACAAACTGTTTTTT. Translating it yields CASSLGTGDKLFF.

The chain couples TRBV28 to TRBJ2-7, with D possibly being TRBD1 (6 bases). Germline V CDR1 and CDR2: MDHEN, SYDVKM. Trimming took off 6 bases at V and 0 bases at J, with 15 bases between the two ends. The CDR3 covers 15 residues. This chain's CDR3 is CASRSLGQHSYEQYF. CDR3 DNA sequence: TGTGCCAGCAGGTCCCTGGGACAACACTCCTACGAGCAGTACTTC.